These 27 T cell receptor beta chains originate from one sample sequenced in a study of blood T cell repertoires in COVID-19. The method was immunoSEQ multiplex PCR; TCRdb's version includes in-frame clones alone and lacks a portion of them. The table includes about 140,000 clones, roughly 80% detected once. Sequences were obtained from peripheral blood. The receptors derive from a woman aged 50 to 60 with active or convalescent COVID-19.

V and J are TRBV18 and TRBJ1-1; D is unclear. The germline V and J ends were trimmed by 3 bases and 0 bases, with 17 bases remaining between them. This CDR3 is 17 amino acids long. From germline, CDR1 is KGHSH and CDR2 LQKENI. CDR3 nucleotides: TGTGCCAGCTCACCGGTCGAGGGCGGGATGGTGAACACTGAAGCTTTCTTT. Protein product: CASSPVEGGMVNTEAFF.

This clone was detected once. The CDR3 bases are TGTGCCAGCAGCGGGACAGGACCCCGAGTGTGGGAGCAGTTCTTC. This codes for CASSGTGPRVWEQFF. The chain employs TRBV2 and TRBJ2-1; TRBD1 agrees at 8 bases. V dropped 6 bases and J dropped 10; count of bases not matched to a gene: 14. This CDR3 is 15 amino acids long. Germline V gene data show CDR1 as SNHLY and CDR2 as FYNNEI.

The V call is TRBV3-1 (or the pseudogene TRBV3-2), the J call TRBJ1-2; 10 positions match TRBD1. This CDR3 spans 15 amino acids. The V segment lost 4 bases and the J segment 5 bases; nucleotides outside the gene matches: 7. Germline loops: CDR1 LGHDT, CDR2 YNNKEL (reference sequence). This CDR3 is CASSLGTGASYGYTF. The CDR3 nucleotides read TGTGCCAGCAGCCTCGGGACAGGGGCTTCATATGGCTACACCTTC.

The rearrangement links TRBV7-3 to TRBJ1-1; D gene unclear. Germline assignment: CDR1 SGHTA and CDR2 FQGTGA. This CDR3 is built from 15 residues. V shed 0 bases and J shed 2 bases, with 10 bases lying between them. The CDR3 bases are TGTGCCAGCAGCTTAACTAGAGGGCCTAACACTGAAGCTTTCTTT. Translated, it gives CASSLTRGPNTEAFF.

J is TRBJ1-1 and V is TRBV2, with D unclear. Germline lookup yields CDR1 SNHLY and CDR2 FYNNEI. The CDR3 is 14 amino acids. V lost 3 bases and J 4 bases, leaving 12 bases between the germline ends. The CDR3 nucleotides are TGTGCCAGCAGTGAGGGGATTGAGGGCACTGAAGCTTTCTTT. Its translation: CASSEGIEGTEAFF.

This clone was observed many times. The rearrangement uses TRBV7-2 and TRBJ2-1, with 7 positions matching TRBD2. V lost 7 bases, J lost 1 base, and 10 bases stayed unmatched. The CDR3 totals 16 residues. Germline V lookup: CDR1 SGHTA, CDR2 FQGNSA. CDR3 bases: TGTGCCAGCACGGAGGGAGGGCCGGGGTCCTACAATGAGCAGTTCTTC. It codes for CASTEGGPGSYNEQFF.

The rearrangement links TRBV2 to TRBJ1-5; TRBD1 matches 9 bases. V dropped 1 base and J dropped 7; count of bases not matched to a gene: 5. Germline V gives CDR1 SNHLY, CDR2 FYNNEI. This CDR3 has 15 amino acids. CDR3 residues: CASSEGDRVGQPQHF. CDR3 coding DNA: TGTGCCAGCAGTGAAGGGGACAGGGTCGGGCAGCCCCAGCATTTT.

This chain joins TRBV7-9 and TRBJ2-1; 8 nucleotides match TRBD2. The CDR3 extends over 15 amino acids. Germline V gene data show CDR1 as SEHNR and CDR2 as FQNEAQ (reference sequence). The ends lost 3 bases at V and 6 bases at J; junction bases unmatched: 7. The CDR3 spells CASSFSGTRGNEQFF. The CDR3 coding sequence is TGTGCCAGCAGCTTTTCCGGGACTAGGGGCAATGAGCAGTTCTTC.

This clone is a singleton in its sample. The chain carries TRBV28 and TRBJ1-5; D is possibly TRBD1 (6 bases). The CDR3 totals 13 residues. Germline V gene sequence: CDR1 MDHEN, CDR2 SYDVKM. The germline V and J ends were trimmed by 6 bases and 3 bases, with 9 bases remaining between them. Written as DNA, the CDR3 is TGTGCCAGCAGAACAGGGTTCAATCAGCCCCAGCATTTT. It codes for CASRTGFNQPQHF.

The genes are TRBV5-1 and TRBJ2-3; unclear D gene. The CDR3 is 14 residues long. The ends were cut back, 4 bases at V and 0 bases at J, with 9 bases in the middle. Germline CDR1 and CDR2: SGHRS and YFSETQ. The CDR3 region is CASSPRASTDTQYF. The CDR3 nucleotides read TGCGCCAGCAGCCCTAGAGCCAGCACAGATACGCAGTATTTT.

The J gene is TRBJ2-1, the V gene TRBV24-1; TRBD1 matches at 8 bases. The CDR3 consists of 14 residues. Germline lookup yields CDR1 KGHDR and CDR2 SFDVKD. The J segment lost 4 bases and the V segment lost 9 bases, leaving 7 bases of the junction unmatched. CDR3 in DNA: TGTGCCACCGGGGACAGGCGAACATACAATGAGCAGTTCTTC. Translated, it gives CATGDRRTYNEQFF.

The chain uses TRBV2 and TRBJ2-1; perhaps TRBD2 as D (5 bases). The germline V and J ends were trimmed by 6 bases and 14 bases, with 14 bases remaining between them. CDR3 length: 11 amino acids. Germline lookup yields CDR1 SNHLY and CDR2 FYNNEI. The CDR3 here is CASRDGPGEFF. The CDR3 region has the DNA TGTGCCAGCAGAGACGGCCCCGGGGAGTTCTTC.

The chain uses TRBV28 and TRBJ1-2, with D perhaps TRBD1 (5 bases). The V gene's germline CDR1 is MDHEN and CDR2 SYDVKM. The CDR3 covers 14 residues. The ends were cut back, 6 bases at V and 8 bases at J, with 19 bases in the middle. Written as DNA, the CDR3 is TGTGCCAGCAGCCTCCGCGGGGGAGCGGCGGGCTACACCTTC. The encoded protein is CASSLRGGAAGYTF.

This clone has a handful of counts. The chain links TRBV2 to TRBJ2-7, with TRBD1 matching 9 bases. Germline CDR1 SNHLY, CDR2 FYNNEI. The V gene end was trimmed by 7 bases and the J gene end by 2 bases; junction bases not matched to a gene: 12. The CDR3 has 16 residues. CDR3 bases: TGTGCCAGCACCACCCAAAGCTGGGACAGGGCCTACGAGCAGTACTTC. Translation gives CASTTQSWDRAYEQYF. Combining the CDR3 with reference TRBV2 and TRBJ2-7 gives the whole variable domain EPEVTQTPSHQVTQMGQEVILRCVPISNHLYFYWYRQILGQKVEFLVSFYNNEISEKSEIFDDQFSVERPDGSNFTLKIRSTKLEDSAMYFCASTTQSWDRAYEQYFGPGTRLTVT.

In this sample, this clone turned up a few times. This rearrangement joins TRBV6-5 to TRBJ1-1; possibly TRBD1 for D (5 bases). The ends were cut back, 0 bases at V and 0 bases at J, with 8 bases in the middle. This CDR3 has 15 amino acids. The germline V gene has CDR1 MNHEY and CDR2 SVGAGI. Here the CDR3 reads CASSYSSRVNTEAFF. In nucleotides, the CDR3 is TGTGCCAGCAGTTACTCGAGCAGGGTGAACACTGAAGCTTTCTTT.

V and J are TRBV4-3 and TRBJ2-2, with a possible D match to TRBD1 (7 bases). Germline loops: CDR1 LGHNA, CDR2 YSLEER. This CDR3 is built from 16 residues. The germline V and J ends were trimmed by 5 bases and 0 bases, with 13 bases remaining between them. The CDR3 nucleotides read TGCGCCAGCAGCGACAGGGTAGCGGCGAACACCGGGGAGCTGTTTTTT. It encodes CASSDRVAANTGELFF.

This clone was detected only once. This chain uses TRBV23-1 with TRBJ1-6; D may be TRBD1 (5 bases). TRBV23-1 is sorted into the ORF group, with uncertain function. The length of the CDR3 is 13 residues. V dropped 7 bases and J dropped 7 bases, with 11 bases sitting between them. CDR3 amino acids: CASTGRGNSPLHF. The CDR3 DNA follows: TGCGCCAGCACCGGGAGGGGAAATTCACCCCTCCACTTT.

The chain has TRBV28 and TRBJ2-7; 11 bases fit TRBD2. V dropped 3 bases and J dropped 6; count of bases not matched to a gene: 4. CDR1 is MDHEN, CDR2 SYDVKM, per germline. This CDR3 comprises 14 residues. CDR3 nucleotides: TGTGCCAGCAGTTTGGGACTAGCGGTTTCCGAGCAGTACTTC. Its protein is CASSLGLAVSEQYF.

The V and J genes are TRBV23-1 and TRBJ1-4; 9 bases fit TRBD1. Being an ORF, TRBV23-1 has a function that is uncertain. V shed 0 bases and J 5 bases; nucleotides not matched to a gene: 7. This CDR3 region has 17 residues. The CDR3 DNA reads as TGCGCCAGCAGTCAATCGGGACAGGGATCGGGAAATGAAAAACTGTTTTTT. It yields the protein CASSQSGQGSGNEKLFF.

The V gene is TRBV7-3, the J gene TRBJ1-1; D gene ambiguous. V was pared by 2 bases and J by 5 bases, with 12 bases between. This CDR3 comprises 14 residues. Germline lookup yields CDR1 SGHTA and CDR2 FQGTGA. CDR3 region: CASSLVPFRTEAFF. CDR3 DNA: TGTGCCAGCAGCTTAGTCCCCTTTCGGACTGAAGCTTTCTTT.

J is TRBJ2-1 and V is TRBV28, with 7 bases that match TRBD2. Per germline, CDR1 MDHEN and CDR2 SYDVKM. The CDR3 consists of 16 residues. V shed 6 bases, J shed 0 bases, and the junction held 8 bases outside the gene matches. CDR3 protein: CASRAGRTASYNEQFF. CDR3 coding DNA: TGTGCCAGCAGGGCCGGGAGGACCGCCTCCTACAATGAGCAGTTCTTC.

The chain combines TRBV5-5 with TRBJ2-7, with 7 bases that match TRBD1. Germline-derived CDR1 and CDR2 are SGHKS and YYEKEE (reference sequence). The CDR3 contains 16 residues. V trimming: 1 base; J trimming: 5 bases; junction bases outside the gene matches: 12. Written as DNA, the CDR3 is TGTGCCAGCAGCTTGTCTGAGGGGGCATCGGGCGACGAGCAGTACTTC. Encoded protein: CASSLSEGASGDEQYF.

The J gene is TRBJ2-2, the V gene TRBV6-2 or TRBV6-3; 11 bases map to TRBD2. Germline assignment: CDR1 MNHEY and CDR2 SVGEGT. Trimming removed 0 bases from V and 5 bases from J; junction bases left unmatched: 5. The CDR3 length is 17 residues. The DNA of the CDR3 is TGTGCCAGCAGTTACTCTAGCGGGGGGGCCGATACCGGGGAGCTGTTTTTT. Translation: CASSYSSGGADTGELFF.

In its sample, this clone was seen a few times. V is TRBV11-3 and J is TRBJ2-3, with D tentatively TRBD2 (5 bases). In germline, CDR1 is SGHNT, CDR2 YENEEA. The CDR3 has 14 residues. Trimming pared 4 bases from V and 2 bases from J, leaving 10 bases between. The CDR3 is CASSSSIPTDTQYF. The DNA of the CDR3 is TGTGCCAGCAGCTCTAGCATTCCCACAGATACGCAGTATTTT.

CDR3 protein: CASSSGQGSDTQYF. Here the CDR3 DNA reads TGTGCCAGCAGCTCCGGACAGGGGTCAGATACGCAGTATTTT. V and J are TRBV11-2 and TRBJ2-3; 9 nucleotides match TRBD1. Germline CDR1 SGHAT, CDR2 FQNNGV. With V trimmed by 4 bases and J by 4 bases, 3 bases remained unmatched. The CDR3 runs to 14 residues. The variable domain in full, with the rest retrieved from reference TRBV11-2 and TRBJ2-3, is EAGVAQSPRYKIIEKRQSVAFWCNPISGHATLYWYQQILGQGPKLLIQFQNNGVVDDSQLPKDRFSAERLKGVDSTLKIQPAKLEDSAVYLCASSSGQGSDTQYFGPGTRLTVL.

Only a few counts were recorded for this clone. Here the CDR3 DNA reads TGTGCCAGCAGCCAAGAGACAGCCTATAATTCACCCCTCCACTTT. Amino acids: CASSQETAYNSPLHF. The V and J genes are TRBV14 and TRBJ1-6; possible D gene TRBD1, 5 bases. Trimming left V 0 bases short and J 2 bases short, with 5 bases between. Germline V CDR1 and CDR2: SGHDN, FVKESK. The CDR3 is 15 amino acids.

This clone has only one observation. V and J are TRBV30 and TRBJ2-1; 10 nucleotides agree with TRBD2. From germline, CDR1 is GTSNPN and CDR2 SVGIG (reference sequence). V lost 7 bases to trimming and J lost 5 bases; unmatched junction nucleotides: 8. The CDR3 extends over 14 amino acids. The CDR3 coding sequence is TGTGCCTTCTCACGGGGACTAGCGAACAATGAGCAGTTCTTC. As protein: CAFSRGLANNEQFF. The variable domain in full, with the rest retrieved from reference TRBV30 and TRBJ2-1, is SQTIHQWPATLVQPVGSPLSLECTVEGTSNPNLYWYRQAAGRGLQLLFYSVGIGQISSEVPQNLSASRPQDRQFILSSKKLLLSDSGFYLCAFSRGLANNEQFFGPGTRLTVL.